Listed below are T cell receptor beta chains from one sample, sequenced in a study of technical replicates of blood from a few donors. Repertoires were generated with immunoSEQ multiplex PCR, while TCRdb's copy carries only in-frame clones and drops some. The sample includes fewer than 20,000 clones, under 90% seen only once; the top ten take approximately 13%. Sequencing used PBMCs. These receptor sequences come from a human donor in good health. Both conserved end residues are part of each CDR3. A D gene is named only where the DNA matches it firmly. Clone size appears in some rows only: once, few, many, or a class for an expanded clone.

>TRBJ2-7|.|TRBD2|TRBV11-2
CASSVAGGPWEQYF
TGTGCCAGCAGTGTAGCGGGGGGCCCCTGGGAGCAGTACTTC
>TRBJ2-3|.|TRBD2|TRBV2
CASLPGLAPTDTQYF
TGTGCCAGCCTACCGGGACTAGCGCCCACAGATACGCAGTATTTT
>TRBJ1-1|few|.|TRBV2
CASSDRNTEAFF
TGTGCCAGCAGCGACAGGAACACTGAAGCTTTCTTT
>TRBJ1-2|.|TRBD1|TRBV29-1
CSVARGQGSSGGYGYTF
TGCAGCGTTGCCCGGGGACAGGGATCGTCCGGAGGCTATGGCTACACCTTC
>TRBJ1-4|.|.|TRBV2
CASSEAQTRKYDEKLFF
TGTGCCAGCAGTGAAGCGCAGACACGGAAATATGATGAAAAACTGTTTTTT
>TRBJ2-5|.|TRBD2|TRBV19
CASSIVGLARETQYF
TGTGCCAGTAGTATAGTGGGACTAGCGCGTGAGACCCAGTACTTC
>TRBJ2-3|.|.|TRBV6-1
CASRVLGLTDTQYF
TGTGCCAGCAGAGTACTCGGACTGACAGATACGCAGTATTTT
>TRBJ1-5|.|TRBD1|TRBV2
CASSLQGRYSNQPQHF
TGTGCCAGCAGTTTACAGGGGAGATATAGCAATCAGCCCCAGCATTTT
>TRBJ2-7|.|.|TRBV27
CASSFSGYEQYF
TGTGCCAGCAGTTTCAGCGGGTATGAGCAGTACTTC
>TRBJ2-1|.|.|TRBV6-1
CASRWDFSSYNEQFF
TGTGCCAGCAGATGGGACTTCAGCTCCTACAATGAGCAGTTCTTC
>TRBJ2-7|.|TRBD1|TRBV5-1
CASSFTGGYEQYF
TGCGCCAGCAGCTTCACAGGGGGCTACGAGCAGTACTTC
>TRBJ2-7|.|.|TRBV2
CASRGGLPYEQYF
TGTGCCAGCAGGGGGGGACTCCCCTACGAGCAGTACTTC
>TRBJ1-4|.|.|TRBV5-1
CASSLAAQGNEKLFF
TGCGCCAGCAGCTTGGCCGCCCAGGGGAATGAAAAACTGTTTTTT
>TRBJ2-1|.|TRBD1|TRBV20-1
CSAGQLPTFFF
TGCAGTGCGGGACAGCTACCGACCTTTTTCTTC
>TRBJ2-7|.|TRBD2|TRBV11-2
CASTTSGLAGGYEQYF
TGTGCCAGCACCACCTCAGGACTAGCGGGAGGCTACGAGCAGTACTTC
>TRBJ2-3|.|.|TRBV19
CASSIRPQGDTQYF
TGTGCCAGTAGTATCCGACCACAGGGAGATACGCAGTATTTT
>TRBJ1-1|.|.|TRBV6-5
CASSGQTTEAFF
TGTGCCAGCAGTGGACAGACCACTGAAGCTTTCTTT
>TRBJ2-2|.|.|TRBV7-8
CASSLVRINTGELFF
TGTGCCAGCAGCTTAGTCAGGATTAACACCGGGGAGCTGTTTTTT
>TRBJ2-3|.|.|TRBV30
CAWRVADTQYF
TGTGCCTGGAGGGTCGCGGATACGCAGTATTTT
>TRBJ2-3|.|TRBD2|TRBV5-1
CASSPGLAGVKGTDTQYF
TGCGCCAGCAGCCCGGGACTAGCGGGAGTGAAGGGCACAGATACGCAGTATTTT
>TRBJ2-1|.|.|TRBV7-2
CASSLRWAGYNEQFF
TGTGCCAGCAGCTTAAGGTGGGCGGGATACAATGAGCAGTTCTTC
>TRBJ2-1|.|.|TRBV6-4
CASSEGQRSEQFF
TGTGCCAGCAGTGAGGGGCAACGGAGTGAGCAGTTCTTC
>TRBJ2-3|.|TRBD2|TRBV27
CASSKQLAGVGTDTQYF
TGTGCCAGCAGTAAACAACTAGCGGGAGTTGGCACAGATACGCAGTATTTT
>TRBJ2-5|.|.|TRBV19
CASSIAYQETQYF
TGTGCCAGTAGCATAGCGTACCAAGAGACCCAGTACTTC
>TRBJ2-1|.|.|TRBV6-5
CASSSPGRGVYNEQFF
TGTGCCAGCAGTTCCCCGGGACGCGGGGTTTACAATGAGCAGTTCTTC
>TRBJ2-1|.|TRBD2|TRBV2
CASRRLAGDSYNEQFF
TGTGCCAGCAGAAGACTAGCGGGAGACTCTTACAATGAGCAGTTCTTC
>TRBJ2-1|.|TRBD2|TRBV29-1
CSVEDPGTSGRARNEQFF
TGCAGCGTTGAAGATCCGGGGACTAGCGGGAGGGCCAGGAATGAGCAGTTCTTC
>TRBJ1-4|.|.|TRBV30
CAWNPTGGRYEKLFF
TGTGCCTGGAACCCAACGGGGGGTCGGTATGAAAAACTGTTTTTT
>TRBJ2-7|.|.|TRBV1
CTSSQEKWAAYEQYF
TGCACCAGCAGCCAAGAGAAGTGGGCCGCCTACGAGCAGTACTTC
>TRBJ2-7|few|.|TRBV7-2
CASSQGGYEQYF
TGTGCCAGCAGCCAAGGGGGCTACGAGCAGTACTTC
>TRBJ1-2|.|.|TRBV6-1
CASSEGRGGDYGYTF
TGTGCCAGCAGTGAAGGGAGGGGAGGCGACTATGGCTACACCTTC
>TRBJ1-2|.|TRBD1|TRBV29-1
CSVEDPGQGALYGYTF
TGCAGCGTTGAAGACCCGGGACAGGGGGCGTTATATGGCTACACCTTC
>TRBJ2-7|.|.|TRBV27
CASRGIGYEQYF
TGTGCCAGCCGCGGGATCGGGTACGAGCAGTACTTC
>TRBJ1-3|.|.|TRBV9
CASSLERVGNTIYF
TGTGCCAGCAGCCTGGAGAGGGTTGGAAACACCATATATTTT
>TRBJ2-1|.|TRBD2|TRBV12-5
CASGLVGTSGDNEQFF
TGTGCTAGTGGTTTGGTAGGGACTAGCGGGGACAATGAGCAGTTCTTC
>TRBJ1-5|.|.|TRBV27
CASSSLGGAGNQPQHF
TGTGCCAGCTCCTCCCTCGGGGGGGCTGGCAATCAGCCCCAGCATTTT
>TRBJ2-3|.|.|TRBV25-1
CASSEGGTDTQYF
TGTGCCAGCAGTGAGGGAGGCACAGATACGCAGTATTTT
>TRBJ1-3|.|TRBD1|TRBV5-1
CASSTGTGAAGNTIYF
TGCGCCAGCAGCACCGGGACAGGGGCGGCTGGAAACACCATATATTTT
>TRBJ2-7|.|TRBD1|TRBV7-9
CASSTRTGGYEQYF
TGTGCCAGCAGCACTCGGACAGGGGGCTACGAGCAGTACTTC
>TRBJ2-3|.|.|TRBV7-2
CASSLGARLAFSTDTQYF
TGTGCCAGCAGCTTAGGCGCTCGGCTAGCGTTTAGCACAGATACGCAGTATTTT
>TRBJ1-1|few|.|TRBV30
CAWRGVGNTEAFF
TGTGCCTGGCGGGGGGTGGGGAACACTGAAGCTTTCTTT
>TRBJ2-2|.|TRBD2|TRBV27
CASSTGLAGGPTGELFF
TGTGCCAGCAGTACGGGACTAGCGGGAGGGCCCACCGGGGAGCTGTTTTTT
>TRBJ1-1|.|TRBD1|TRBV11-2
CASSPGTGVTEAFF
TGTGCCAGCAGCCCCGGGACAGGGGTCACTGAAGCTTTCTTT
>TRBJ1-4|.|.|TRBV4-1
CASSRGEGTANEKLFF
TGCGCCAGCAGCCGGGGGGAGGGAACCGCTAATGAAAAACTGTTTTTT